This passage covers 7 T cell receptor beta chains from one sample sequenced in a study of T cell changes during pregnancy in multiple sclerosis. Only in-frame clones appear in the TCRdb table, and some are missing; sequencing was by immunoSEQ multiplex PCR. Altogether 35,000 to 45,000 clones are present, about 91% being singletons, with the ten largest covering over 6.5%. The input for sequencing was CD8+ T cells from peripheral blood mononuclear cells, taken before pregnancy. These receptors came from a female donor with multiple sclerosis, enrolled in a pregnancy study.

The rearrangement links TRBV27 to TRBJ2-1, with 13 bases that match TRBD2. J gave up 7 bases and V 4 bases, and 7 bases lay outside the gene matches. There are 16 residues in the CDR3. CDR1 and CDR2 (germline): MNHEY, SMNVEV (reference sequence). Here the CDR3 DNA reads TGTGCCAGCAGTTCTCCTAGGACTAGCGGGAGAAATGAGCAGTTCTTC. Protein sequence: CASSSPRTSGRNEQFF.

This clone was detected only a few times. This chain uses TRBV19 with TRBJ2-7; 10 nucleotides match TRBD2. The CDR3 runs to 15 residues. Trimming cost V 8 bases and J 4 bases; bases outside gene matches: 11. CDR1 is LNHDA, CDR2 SQIVND, per germline (reference sequence). The CDR3 DNA is TGTGCCAGTGGATGGACTAGCGGTTCAGATTACGAGCAGTACTTC. It yields the protein CASGWTSGSDYEQYF.

V and J are TRBV19 and TRBJ2-1; 11 nucleotides align to TRBD2. With 3 bases clipped from V and 6 bases from J, the junction kept 4 bases outside the gene matches. Germline V gene sequence: CDR1 LNHDA, CDR2 SQIVND (reference sequence). The length of the CDR3 is 15 residues. The CDR3 sequence: CASSIGTSGVNEQFF. CDR3 bases: TGTGCCAGTAGTATCGGGACTAGCGGAGTCAATGAGCAGTTCTTC.

The gene calls are TRBV7-2 and TRBJ2-5, with 12 positions matching TRBD2. This CDR3 region has 14 residues. CDR1 SGHTA and CDR2 FQGNSA come from the germline V gene. V gave up 7 bases and J gave up 5 bases; unmatched junction bases: 5. The CDR3 protein is CASMLAGGPETQYF. CDR3 coding DNA: TGTGCCAGCATGCTAGCGGGAGGGCCTGAGACCCAGTACTTC.

V is TRBV6-1 and J is TRBJ2-7, with D possibly matching TRBD1 (5 bases). The V end lost 3 bases, the J end lost 5 bases, and 11 bases lay between the germline ends. The germline V gene encodes CDR1 MNHNS and CDR2 SASEGT. CDR3 length: 13 residues. The CDR3 region is CASSDRGKNEQYF. DNA of the CDR3: TGTGCCAGCAGTGATAGGGGTAAGAACGAGCAGTACTTC.

This sequence joins TRBV19 and TRBJ2-3; the D gene is possibly TRBD1 (6 bases). CDR1 is LNHDA and CDR2 is SQIVND in the germline V gene (reference sequence). V lost 6 bases and J lost 2, with 27 bases in between. The CDR3 covers 19 residues. The CDR3 spells CASSHSPVYREAATDTQYF. The CDR3 DNA is TGTGCCAGTAGCCATAGCCCCGTTTACAGGGAAGCGGCCACAGATACGCAGTATTTT.

The chain uses TRBV4-1 and TRBJ2-2, with 8 positions matching TRBD1. The CDR3 totals 15 residues. Germline V CDR1 and CDR2: MGHRA, YSYEKL. After removal of 3 bases from V and 9 bases from J, the junction contained 9 bases not matched to a gene. In DNA, the CDR3 is TGCGCCAGCAGCCAGTCAGGGGGCAAGGTGAGGGAGCTGTTTTTT. Its translation is CASSQSGGKVRELFF.